This T cell receptor beta chain appears in the sequencing data of a study of blood T cell repertoires in COVID-19. Overall study context: Both acute and convalescent COVID-19 samples were obtained from the United States, Italy and Spain. PBMCs, B-cell-depleted T cells, or T cells provided the cDNA or gDNA that made up the material.

The germline V gene has CDR1 LGHDT and CDR2 YNNKEL (reference sequence). Trimming removed 4 bases from V and 6 bases from J, with 6 bases in between. The CDR3 is made up of 12 amino acids. Original processing notes: Cell counts per sample came from amplifying reference gene primers. Clones were read by immunoSEQ multiplex PCR, and TCRdb kept only the in-frame ones, dropping some. The V and J calls and clone size are taken from that table; D and trimming were inferred from the DNA. The sample comprises about 160,000 clones, approximately 81% of which are singletons, and about 0.95% rests with the top ten.

The sequenced sample consisted of peripheral blood. This chain joins TRBV3-1 (or the pseudogene TRBV3-2) and TRBJ2-2; D uncertain. This receptor was identified in a man aged 35 to 55 with acute or convalescent COVID-19. CDR3 DNA sequence: TGTGCCAGCAGCCCATCGGCCGGGGAGCTGTTTTTT. It specifies CASSPSAGELFF.